This T cell receptor (beta chain) appears in the sequencing data of a study of blood T cell repertoires in COVID-19. Study context: The origin of the acute and convalescent COVID-19 samples was the United States, Italy and Spain.

The authors' processing: Amplification from reference gene primers served as the basis for estimated nucleated cell counts. Assay: immunoSEQ multiplex PCR; the TCRdb copy retains only in-frame clones and omits some. The DNA was the basis for D and trimming; V, J and clone size are from that table. The table has about 160,000 clones, over 75% seen once. The CDR3 spans 15 residues. Germline V gives CDR1 SGHAT, CDR2 FQNNGV. Trimming left V 0 bases short and J 0 bases short, with 9 bases between. This rearrangement joins TRBV11-2 to TRBJ2-7; unclear D gene. The receptor was derived from a man between 65 and 80 years old with acute or convalescent COVID-19. Sequencing was carried out using peripheral blood. CDR3 region: CASSLEWSYSYEQYF. CDR3 nucleotides: TGTGCCAGCAGCTTAGAGTGGAGTTACTCCTACGAGCAGTACTTC.